The TCR beta chain described here comes from a study of blood T cells in healthy people across ages. Study results and caveats: Observed TCR beta diversity showed a strong correlation with the percentage of naive T cells as measured by flow cytometry. Per million T cells, TCR beta diversity dropped about linearly as age rose.

Together with a sample-barcoded 5' primer, a J-beta primer mix was included in a second PCR lasting roughly 6 to 12 cycles. The template-switch adaptor, which had 12 random nucleotides, put a tag on each cDNA molecule. TCRdb independently ran MiXCR on the 5' RACE reads; one entry per CDR3 protein. The sample holds roughly 800,000 distinct CDR3 sequences, 58% seen once. The germline V gene encodes CDR1 MNHNY and CDR2 SVGAGI (reference sequence). The CDR3 totals 15 residues. As for this clonotype: Antigen unknown.

Specimen: blood. This sequence originates from a man aged 25 to 40 in good health. The V and J genes are TRBV6-6 and TRBJ2-4, with TRBD1 identical over 8 bases. The closer fit of TRBJ2-7 to the DNA end suggests the J call may be wrong. The CDR3 sequence: CASSLDRAERYEQYF. In nucleotides, the CDR3 is TGTGCCAGCAGTTTGGACAGGGCCGAGCGTTACGAGCAGTACTTC.